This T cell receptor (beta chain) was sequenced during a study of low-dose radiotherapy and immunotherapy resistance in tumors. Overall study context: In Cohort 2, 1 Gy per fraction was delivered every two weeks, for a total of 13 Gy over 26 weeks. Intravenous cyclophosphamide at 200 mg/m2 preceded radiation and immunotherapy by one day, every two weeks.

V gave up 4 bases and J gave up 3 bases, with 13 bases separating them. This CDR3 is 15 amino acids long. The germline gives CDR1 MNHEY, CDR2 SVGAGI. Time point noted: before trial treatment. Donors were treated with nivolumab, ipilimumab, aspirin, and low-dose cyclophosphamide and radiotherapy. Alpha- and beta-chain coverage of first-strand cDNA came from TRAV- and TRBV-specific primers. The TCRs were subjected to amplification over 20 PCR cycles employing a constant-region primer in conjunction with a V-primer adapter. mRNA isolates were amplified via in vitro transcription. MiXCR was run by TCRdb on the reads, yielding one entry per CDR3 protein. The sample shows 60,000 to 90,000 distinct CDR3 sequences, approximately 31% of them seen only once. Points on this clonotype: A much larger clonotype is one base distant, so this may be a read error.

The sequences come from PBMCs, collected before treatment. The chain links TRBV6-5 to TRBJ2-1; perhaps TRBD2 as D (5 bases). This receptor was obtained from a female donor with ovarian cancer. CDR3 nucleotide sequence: TGTGCCAGCAGTTGCGAGACGGGGAGCTACAATGAGCAGTTCTTC. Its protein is CASSCETGSYNEQFF.